This TCR beta chain is drawn from a study of shared clonotypes between healthy human individuals (TCRdb year 2020). Study-wide context: Three men and a couple of women, aged 18 to 49 years, made up the cohort. For each donor, three plates each were used for CD4 naive and CD4 memory, two plates were used for CD8 naive, and one plate was used for CD8 memory. To estimate repertoire size and how much clonotypes are shared between individuals, the study performed deep sequencing of blood TCR repertoires from a handful of healthy adults. Libraries were prepared and TCR repertoires were sequenced by different laboratories using diverse techniques, in order to increase sequencing depth and limit assay-specific biases. Leukapheresis yielded between about 0.85 and 10 billion PBMCs per donor.

TCR CDR3 regions were amplified from genomic DNA by multiplex PCR using the deep immunoSEQ assay. Genomic DNA extracted from each cell subset was distributed evenly over all wells of several immunoSEQ 96-well plates, and each plate served as one replicate. For sorted subsets, about 200 ng genomic DNA, equal to some 28,000 T cell genomes, was loaded into each replicate PCR. The purified libraries were quantified using a Qubit 3.0 fluorometer, sized with a Bioanalyzer 2100, and then quantified again using the KAPA Library Quantification kit. Each immunoSEQ 96-well plate was sequenced on its own single-read 150-cycle Illumina NextSeq 550 flow cell. The authors processed their data as follows. Because only junctional sequences without quality scores were contained in the immunoSEQ output, filtering matching that applied to full-length reads could not be performed. To assign V/J genes and CDR3, sequences were annotated using PyIR, a Python wrapper for IgBLAST v1.9, with IMGT germline references. Reads were filtered out if the reads had weak V/J assignments (E-value above 1e-6), no CDR3, stop codons, out-of-frame junctions, or ambiguous translated residues. A V3J clonotype was defined by an identical inferred V gene, J gene, and CDR3 amino acid sequence. To compute the percentage overlap between repertoires, the number of shared unique clonotypes was divided by the size of the smaller repertoire. Three approaches were used to assess repertoire richness: RTK rarefaction, the Chao1 estimator, and Recon v2.1 estimates of unobserved clonotypes. Generation probabilities for all TCRbeta clonotypes obtained by the gDNA method from several donors were computed using OLGA. TCRdb limited this immuneACCESS table to in-frame rearrangements with V and J called. A share of clones is missing; checked studies link under half to unresolved V genes, and the rest is unexplained. V and J calls and clone size are copied from that table; D and trimming were computed from the DNA. The sample data list about 2.3 million clones, and approximately 95% of these were observed just once. 0.39% of the sample is in the top ten clones.

The donors were healthy, HIV-negative adults who had no recently reported acute infections or vaccinations. Every donor was a Caucasian adult residing in Nashville, Tennessee, USA. CD4+ T cells were enriched by magnetic negative selection; naive cells were then positively selected on CD45RA, and the negative fraction formed the memory subset. After blood collection by leukapheresis, PBMCs were isolated using Ficoll-Histopaque density gradient centrifugation and then cryopreserved in the vapor phase of liquid nitrogen. Analytical flow cytometry was used to check the purity and quantity of every magnetically sorted T cell population. Genomic DNA was isolated from each sorted fraction and quantified by UV absorbance on a Nanodrop 2000c. Concerning this clone: Its antigen has not been determined. No much larger clone is present one base from it, and per-base qualities are unavailable.

The study at large found these results: Compared with non-shared clonotypes, the clonotypes found in all four sorted-subset donors had higher generation probabilities. Sampling was restricted to blood, and TCR repertoires in tissue are likely to differ from TCR repertoires in blood. Because the study included a small number of donors, the genetic and exposure-history diversity represented was limited. Sharing across a handful of donors was observed for about 5% of naive CD4, less than 4% of naive CD8, roughly 2.3% of memory CD4, and approximately 0.41% of memory CD8 clonotypes. Rarefaction of sorted-subset datasets indicated incomplete sequencing despite the large sequencing depth. Pairwise subsampling indicated that sequencing depth was expected to affect the degree of clonotype sharing among donors. Estimated clonotype richness was generally larger for naive than for memory subsets.

Sequenced material: naive CD4+ T cells from PBMCs. The label giving this sample's cell subset or site can be read as: CD45RA+ positively selected. The sequence derives from a man between 18 and 35 years old in good health. Some clones in this sample may be carry-over from other donors' samples.

The nucleotides read TGTGCCAGATACAGCTTTTACACCTTC. Its product reads: CARYSFYTF. The chain was built from TRBV7-3 and TRBJ1-2; confidence is insufficient to name the D gene. The trim is 9 bases for V and 11 bases for J, with a gap of 10 bases between the germline ends. The CDR3 has 9 amino acids, counting the end cysteine and phenylalanine. Kept here is only the CDR3 DNA, which spans 27 bases and is read in frame from base 1. CDR1 SGHTA and CDR2 FQGTGA are derived from the germline V gene.